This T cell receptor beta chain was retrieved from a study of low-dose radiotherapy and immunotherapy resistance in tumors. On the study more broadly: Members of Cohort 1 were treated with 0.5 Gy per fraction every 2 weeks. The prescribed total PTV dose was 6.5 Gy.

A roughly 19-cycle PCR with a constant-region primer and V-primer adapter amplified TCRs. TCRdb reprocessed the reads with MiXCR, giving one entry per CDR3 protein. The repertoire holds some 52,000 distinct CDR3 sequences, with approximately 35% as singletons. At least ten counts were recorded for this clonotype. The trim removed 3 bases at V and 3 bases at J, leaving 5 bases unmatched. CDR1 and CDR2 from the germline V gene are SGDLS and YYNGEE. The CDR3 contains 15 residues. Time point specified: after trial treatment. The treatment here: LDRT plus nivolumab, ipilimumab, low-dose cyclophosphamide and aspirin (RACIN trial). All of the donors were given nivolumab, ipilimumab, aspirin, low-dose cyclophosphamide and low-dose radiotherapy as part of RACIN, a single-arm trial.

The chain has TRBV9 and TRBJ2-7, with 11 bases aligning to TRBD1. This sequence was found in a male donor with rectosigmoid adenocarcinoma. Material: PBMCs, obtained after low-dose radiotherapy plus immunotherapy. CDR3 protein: CASSAGQGGFYEQYF. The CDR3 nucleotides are TGTGCCAGCAGCGCGGGACAGGGGGGATTCTACGAGCAGTACTTC.